This T cell receptor beta chain was documented in a study of blood T cell repertoires in COVID-19 (dated by TCRdb to 2018 to 2020). With respect to the entire study: Collaborator samples came from the United States, Italy and Spain and covered acute and convalescent phases of COVID-19. Deeply sampled blood TCRbeta repertoires from subjects exposed to, actively infected with, or recovered from COVID-19 were included in the dataset. The sample metadata nearly always contained a de-identified subject ID, COVID-19 status, age in years and sex. The prospective study material was composed of cDNA or gDNA derived from T cells, B-cell-depleted T cells, or PBMCs. The repertoires were released in a freely available public database meant as a resource for research on the immune response to SARS-CoV-2. Samples came from the ongoing ImmuneRACE study (first 160 participants) plus 1,254 subjects from 6 global collaborators. Where HLA class I and class II types were available, the types were taken from metadata supplied by the sample provider, not from assay-based typing.

Trimming leaves V shorter by 1 base and J shorter by 8 bases, with the junction holding 6 bases beyond the gene matches. The germline V gene (reference sequence) sets CDR1 to SEHNR and CDR2 to FQNEAQ. From the cysteine up to the phenylalanine, the CDR3 has a length of 14 residues. Only the CDR3 DNA is retained, 42 bases long and in frame from the first base. Comments on this clone: What this receptor recognizes is not known. No much larger clonotype is one base removed from it; base qualities were not supplied.

TCRbeta CDR3 regions were amplified from genomic DNA by means of the immunoSEQ Assay, a bias-controlled multiplex PCR. As for the original processing: The number of nucleated cells in each sample was estimated from the amplification of reference gene primers within the assay. To quantify the absolute abundance of each unique TCRbeta CDR3 rearrangement, sequence reads were collapsed and filtered. For each sample, productive Simpson clonality was calculated as the square root of Simpson's diversity index over productive rearrangements. TCRdb took over this immuneACCESS table, retaining in-frame rearrangements with V and J assigned. Such tables are incomplete; in checked studies, under half of the missing clones stem from an unresolved V gene, and the remainder is unexplained. V and J calls and clone size follow that table, whereas D and trimming were derived from the DNA. Here the sample has roughly 280,000 clones; 85% to 90% occur a single time. Of the sample, under 3% falls within the top ten clones.

The study at large found these results: Clinical and demographic metadata were provided uncurated, with the amount varying by source and participant.

Participants in the prospective study were enrolled through a virtual design, were aged about 18 to 89 years, and lived in approximately 24 United States geographic areas. In the prospective study, cohorts were assigned on the basis of participant-reported clinical history obtained from a screening survey and a study questionnaire. ImmuneRACE Cohort 3 recovered participants were defined by two consecutive negative NP/OP PCR tests, healthcare professional clearance, or symptom resolution. In the prospective study, mobile phlebotomists collected whole blood, serum and a nasopharyngeal or oropharyngeal swab from each participant. Additional blood draws and questionnaires over an approximately 2-month period could optionally be provided by prospective study participants. Before DNA extraction, blood samples from the prospective study were shipped at room temperature or frozen.

The chain employs TRBV7-9 and TRBJ1-2; 8 bases in the junction line up with TRBD1. The specimen was PBMCs or T cells enriched from blood (not recorded which). This TCR came from a woman aged 18-30 years who had recovered from COVID-19. The nucleotides read TGTGCCAGCAGCTTAGTGACAGGGGTTGTGGGCTACACCTTC. This sequence encodes CASSLVTGVVGYTF. Supplemented by the reference TRBV7-9 and TRBJ1-2 proteins around the CDR3, the complete variable domain is DTGVSQNPRHKITKRGQNVTFRCDPISEHNRLYWYRQTLGQGPEFLTYFQNEAQLEKSRLLSDRFSAERPKGSFSTLEIQRTEQGDSAMYLCASSLVTGVVGYTFGSGTRLTVV.